This TCR beta chain was observed in a study of blood T cell repertoires in COVID-19. CDR3 length: 14 amino acids. V was trimmed by 6 bases and J by 1 base, leaving 11 bases between them. Germline V gives CDR1 SGHTA, CDR2 FQGNSA. Produced via immunoSEQ multiplex PCR; TCRdb's table is partial and in-frame only. The sample contains approximately 220,000 clones, 83% of which appear only once. The genes are TRBV7-2 and TRBJ2-3, with a weak D call TRBD2 (6 bases). Sample: PBMCs or T cells enriched from blood (not recorded which). This clonotype was sampled from a woman in her fifties or sixties who had been exposed to COVID-19. CDR3 coding DNA: TGTGCCAGCAGACGGGAGATGGGCACAGATACGCAGTATTTT. Protein product: CASRREMGTDTQYF.